Listed here are 11 T cell receptor beta chains from one sample, sequenced in a study of T cell repertoires in ileal Crohn's disease (dated by TCRdb to about 2019). The library was built by means of the immunoSEQ multiplex PCR assay. Not all clones reach the TCRdb copy of this immuneACCESS table, which keeps in-frame sequences only. Checked studies attribute under half of the gap to unresolved V genes and leave the rest unexplained. The sample table holds about 5,400 clones, of which about 81% were seen once. About 14% of the sample goes to the ten largest clones. Sequenced: ileal tissue. Receptors originate from an adult with Crohn's disease.

The rearrangement links TRBV18 to TRBJ2-1; D is perhaps TRBD2 (5 bases). Germline-derived CDR1 and CDR2 are KGHSH and LQKENI. The CDR3 spans 17 residues. The V end was cut by 3 bases, the J end by 7 bases, with 22 bases between. The CDR3 DNA reads as TGTGCCAGCTCACCGGACTCTCCTTTCGGCGCCTGGAATGAGCAGTTCTTC. Its protein product is CASSPDSPFGAWNEQFF.

This sequence joins TRBV6-1 and TRBJ1-2; D gene unclear. Germline CDR1 and CDR2: MNHNS and SASEGT. Trimming cost V 2 bases and J 7 bases, with 8 bases left between them. The CDR3 contains 12 residues. The CDR3 region has the DNA TGTGCCAGCAGTGAAATTTTCGGTGGCTACACCTTC. Translated: CASSEIFGGYTF.

Here the CDR3 DNA reads TGCGCCAGCAGCCAGGCACCGGCTCAGGAGACCCAGTACTTC. Its protein is CASSQAPAQETQYF. The chain links TRBV5-1 to TRBJ2-5; D call uncertain. With 4 bases removed from V and 5 bases from J, the gap between germline ends came to 15 bases. Germline V lookup: CDR1 SGHRS, CDR2 YFSETQ. The CDR3 has 14 amino acids.

The genes are TRBV28 and TRBJ1-2; a possible D gene is TRBD1 (5 bases). Trimming cost V 7 bases and J 0 bases, with 15 bases left between them. Germline CDR1 MDHEN, CDR2 SYDVKM. The CDR3 has 15 residues. CDR3 DNA sequence: TGTGCCAGCACCATAGGACCAGGGACTAACTATGGCTACACCTTC. Protein sequence: CASTIGPGTNYGYTF.

The gene calls are TRBV29-1 and TRBJ2-7; 9 bases line up with TRBD1. Germline V CDR1 and CDR2: SQVTM, ANQGSEA. J was trimmed by 4 bases and V by 6 bases; bases with no gene match: 13. The CDR3 consists of 15 residues. This CDR3 is CSVAPGQGSNYEQYF. In nucleotides, the CDR3 is TGCAGCGTCGCCCCGGGACAGGGATCGAATTACGAGCAGTACTTC.

Comments on this clone: Different DNA sequences within this sample yield the same CDR3. This chain uses TRBV21-1 with TRBJ1-6; the DNA was not compared with TRBD1, the D call given in the table. TRBV21-1 is a pseudogene segment. The CDR3 length is 20 residues. In nucleotides, the CDR3 is TGTGCCAGCAGCCTACCCGGTGACCAGGGGATAAACTCCTATAATTCACCCCTCCACTTT. Translation: CASSLPGDQGINSYNSPLHF.

Here the CDR3 reads CASSPPRQLNQPQHF. The CDR3 DNA follows: TGTGCCAGCAGTCCCCCCCGACAGCTCAATCAGCCCCAGCATTTT. V is TRBV28 and J is TRBJ1-5, with TRBD1 as a possible D gene (5 bases). Per the germline V gene, CDR1 is MDHEN and CDR2 is SYDVKM. The CDR3 extends over 15 amino acids. V lost 5 bases and J 3 bases, leaving 14 bases between the germline ends.

The chain uses TRBV19 and TRBJ2-6; D may be TRBD1 or TRBD2 (7 bases each). The V end lost 8 bases, the J end lost 2 bases, and 10 bases lay between the germline ends. The CDR3 covers 14 residues. Germline CDR1 is LNHDA and CDR2 is SQIVND (reference sequence). CDR3 region: CASQGGAGANVLTF. The DNA of the CDR3 is TGTGCCAGTCAGGGGGGGGCTGGGGCCAACGTCCTGACTTTC. Filled out from reference TRBV19 and TRBJ2-6, the complete variable domain reads DGGITQSPKYLFRKEGQNVTLSCEQNLNHDAMYWYRQDPGQGLRLIYYSQIVNDFQKGDIAEGYSVSREKKESFPLTVTSAQKNPTAFYLCASQGGAGANVLTFGAGSRLTVL.

This clone is categorized as large. The chain links TRBV28 to TRBJ2-1, with a weak D call TRBD1 (7 bases). Trimming took 6 bases from V and 3 from J, leaving 15 bases between them. Germline-derived CDR1 and CDR2 are MDHEN and SYDVKM. The length of the CDR3 is 15 residues. The CDR3 bases are TGTGCCAGCAGCCGCGGGACAGAAAACTACAATGAGCAGTTCTTC. Its translation is CASSRGTENYNEQFF.

J is TRBJ1-2 and V is TRBV11-2; D possibly corresponds to TRBD1 (5 bases). Trimming shortened V by 2 bases and J by 1 base, and 17 bases separated the two germline ends. Germline V gene data show CDR1 as SGHAT and CDR2 as FQNNGV. The CDR3 runs to 17 residues. CDR3 sequence reads: CASSLSPGQTYNYGYTF. CDR3 nucleotides: TGTGCCAGCAGCTTATCTCCGGGGCAGACCTATAACTATGGCTACACCTTC.

The V and J genes are TRBV7-7 and TRBJ2-7; no definite D call. Germline V gene sequence: CDR1 SSHAT, CDR2 FNYEAQ (reference sequence). V was cut by 8 bases and J by 1 base, with 15 bases left in between. The CDR3 is 14 amino acids. CDR3 coding DNA: TGTGCCAGCCCAACCGACGCCCTTTCCTACGAGCAGTACTTC. This translates into CASPTDALSYEQYF.